This T cell receptor beta chain was recorded in a study (dated by TCRdb to about 2015). As for the study more broadly: Whether tumor-infiltrating Tregs in breast cancer are recruited from blood Tregs or converted in situ from other CD4+ T cell subsets was tested.

The full study reports these points: Tumor-infiltrating Treg TCR alpha and beta sequences overlapped most with tumor naive CD4+ T cells, then with blood naive CD4+ T cells. Tumor memory CD4+ T cell TCR gene usage was found to cluster with blood and lymph node memory CD4+ cells and with lymph node naive CD4+ cells. The larger-cohort validation was restricted to a single TCR beta V-J rearrangement rather than whole repertoires.

Full-length TCR variable regions were amplified by 5' RACE PCR using constant-region reverse primers, and then by semi-nested PCR using Nested Universal Primer A. Using the ReliaPrep RNA Cell Miniprep System, total RNA was extracted, and the SMARTer RACE 5'/3' Kit was then used to reverse transcribe the RNA into 5'RACE-ready cDNA. An Illumina MiSeq was used to sequence the full-length TCR alpha and beta libraries, which had been barcoded with multiplex adaptors. Per the original workflow: For each of nine subset-tissue groups, sequencing data from the five patients were pooled, and the groups were compared by unsupervised clustering of TCR gene usage. The Morisita-Horn index, with shared sequences weighted by their contribution to each repertoire, was used to calculate repertoire similarity. TCRdb itself trimmed the public reads at Q25 with fastp, ran MiXCR and retained productive beta chains. Entries are consolidated by CDR3 protein sequence, retaining the most common genes and DNA. The V and J calls reflect TCRdb's pipeline rather than the authors' work. The sample yields around 50,000 distinct CDR3 sequences; about 28% were counted once. Approximately 3% of the sample rests with the top ten.

This clonotype was detected only a few times. What this receptor recognizes is not known. It has no much larger one-base neighbor in the sample; base qualities were not kept. CD4+CD45RO+CD25- cells were isolated as memory CD4+ T cells. Tregs, naive and memory CD4+ T cells from tumor, blood and ipsilateral draining lymph nodes of about five breast cancer patients underwent full-length TCR alpha and beta sequencing. Tumor tissue and lymph nodes from ipsilateral axillary dissection were perfused with PBS, minced and digested with collagenase I and hyaluronidase. FACS confirmed that the sorted cell populations were more than 90% pure. The germline V gene specifies KGHDR as CDR1 and SFDVKD as CDR2. The germline V end is reduced by 9 bases and the J end by 6 bases; junction bases left unmatched: 6. The CDR3 goes from the cysteine to the phenylalanine over 12 residues. The entry retains the CDR3 DNA only, 36 bases that are in frame from base 1.

Material: tumor-infiltrating memory CD4+ T cells sorted from the breast tumor. The cell subset or site label here, explained by the study, means: memory CD4+ T cells, CD4+CD45RO+CD25-. The chain joins TRBV24-1 to TRBJ1-1; TRBD1 agrees with 7 junctional bases. The origin of this receptor is a female donor with breast cancer. At the DNA level, the sequence is TGTGCCACCGGGCAGGGGGAGGCTGAAGCTTTCTTT. It codes for CATGQGEAEAFF.